This is a list of T cell receptor beta chains from one sample in a study of Ad26.COV2.S vaccination and SARS-CoV-2 variants. Generated by immunoSEQ multiplex PCR, the TCRdb table keeps only in-frame clones and is missing some. The repertoire holds hundreds of thousands of clones, with roughly 90% as singletons. Specimen: peripheral blood, collected in a trial of Ad26.COV2.S vaccine versus placebo. The receptors stem from a person aged 18-60 years who received the Ad26.COV2.S COVID-19 vaccine or a placebo. The CDR3 runs from the conserved cysteine through the conserved F or W. The order of the fields is V gene, J gene, clone size, D gene, CDR3 protein, CDR3 DNA. The D gene is left open where the match is weak. The size of a clone is reported for some rows only, either as once, few or many, or as a class for expanded clones.

V: TRBV3-1/TRBV3-2; J: TRBJ2-7; size: .; D: TRBD1; CDR3: CASSYRPGQGAKGEQYF; DNA: TGTGCCAGCAGCTATAGGCCGGGACAGGGGGCTAAAGGCGAGCAGTACTTC
V: TRBV3-1/TRBV3-2; J: TRBJ1-1; size: once; D: .; CDR3: CASSQVGGWNTEAFF; DNA: TGTGCCAGCAGCCAAGTGGGGGGGTGGAACACTGAAGCTTTCTTT
V: TRBV6-6; J: TRBJ1-6; size: .; D: TRBD1; CDR3: CASSTQGAYNSPLHF; DNA: TGTGCCAGCAGCACACAGGGGGCCTATAATTCACCCCTCCACTTT
V: TRBV4-1; J: TRBJ1-2; size: .; D: .; CDR3: CASSQETGRANYGYTF; DNA: TGCGCCAGCAGCCAAGAAACGGGGCGAGCGAACTATGGCTACACCTTC
V: TRBV15; J: TRBJ1-4; size: .; D: .; CDR3: CATRRGMGEKLFF; DNA: TGTGCCACTCGCCGCGGGATGGGTGAAAAACTGTTTTTT
V: TRBV24-1; J: TRBJ1-2; size: .; D: .; CDR3: CATSDRDGRNDYGYTF; DNA: TGTGCCACCAGTGACCGGGACGGACGGAATGACTATGGCTACACCTTC
V: TRBV7-3; J: TRBJ2-2; size: few; D: .; CDR3: CASSQGRELFF; DNA: TGTGCCAGCAGCCAGGGTCGGGAGCTGTTTTTT
V: TRBV4-2; J: TRBJ2-2; size: few; D: .; CDR3: CASSQDSSTGELFF; DNA: TGTGCCAGCAGCCAAGATAGTAGCACCGGGGAGCTGTTTTTT
V: TRBV7-2; J: TRBJ2-5; size: .; D: .; CDR3: CASSLEGIGTQYF; DNA: TGTGCCAGCAGCTTAGAGGGGATCGGGACCCAGTACTTC
V: TRBV30; J: TRBJ1-5; size: .; D: .; CDR3: CAWSVRGPQGNQPQHF; DNA: TGTGCCTGGAGTGTACGGGGGCCTCAGGGCAATCAGCCCCAGCATTTT
V: TRBV30; J: TRBJ1-1; size: .; D: TRBD1; CDR3: CAWRGTGRTTEAFF; DNA: TGTGCCTGGAGGGGGACAGGGAGGACCACTGAAGCTTTCTTT
V: TRBV6-6; J: TRBJ2-5; size: .; D: .; CDR3: CASSYNLREETQYF; DNA: TGTGCCAGCAGTTACAATCTGCGCGAGGAGACCCAGTACTTC
V: TRBV30; J: TRBJ1-1; size: .; D: .; CDR3: CACLERGEVIFRWAFF; DNA: TGTGCCTGCCTTGAAAGGGGTGAAGTAATCTTTCGGTGGGCTTTCTTT
V: TRBV27; J: TRBJ2-7; size: .; D: TRBD2; CDR3: CASSSGGRPRPYEQYF; DNA: TGTGCCAGCAGTTCCGGCGGGAGACCCAGGCCCTACGAGCAGTACTTC
V: TRBV19; J: TRBJ2-7; size: .; D: .; CDR3: CASSTVPTGFSIYEQYF; DNA: TGTGCCAGTAGTACCGTCCCTACAGGGTTTTCTATCTACGAGCAGTACTTC
V: TRBV29-1; J: TRBJ2-7; size: once; D: .; CDR3: CSVVGTEQYF; DNA: TGCAGCGTTGTGGGGACTGAGCAGTACTTC
V: TRBV4-3; J: TRBJ2-6; size: .; D: .; CDR3: CASSPVRDSGANVLTF; DNA: TGCGCCAGCAGCCCCGTCAGGGACTCTGGGGCCAACGTCCTGACTTTC
V: TRBV18; J: TRBJ1-6; size: .; D: TRBD1; CDR3: CASSPATGLGSPLHF; DNA: TGTGCCAGCTCACCTGCGACAGGGCTAGGTTCACCCCTCCACTTT
V: TRBV2; J: TRBJ1-2; size: .; D: .; CDR3: CASSEMGWDNYGYTF; DNA: TGTGCCAGCAGTGAAATGGGTTGGGACAACTATGGCTACACCTTC
V: TRBV7-2; J: TRBJ1-2; size: .; D: TRBD1; CDR3: CASSAAQGNGYTF; DNA: TGTGCCAGCAGCGCAGCACAGGGGAATGGCTACACCTTC
V: TRBV5-1; J: TRBJ2-7; size: .; D: .; CDR3: CASSLAGGWGSYEQYF; DNA: TGCGCCAGCAGCTTGGCGGGCGGGTGGGGCTCCTACGAGCAGTACTTC
V: TRBV7-9; J: TRBJ1-1; size: .; D: .; CDR3: CASSLYGQMNTEAFF; DNA: TGTGCCAGCAGCTTATACGGACAGATGAACACTGAAGCTTTCTTT
V: TRBV3-1/TRBV3-2; J: TRBJ2-7; size: .; D: TRBD2; CDR3: CASSGTSASEQYF; DNA: TGTGCCAGCAGCGGGACTAGCGCCTCCGAGCAGTACTTC
V: TRBV9; J: TRBJ1-6; size: .; D: TRBD1; CDR3: CASSTGQGNSPLHF; DNA: TGTGCCAGCAGCACCGGACAGGGAAATTCACCCCTCCACTTT
V: TRBV5-8; J: TRBJ2-3; size: .; D: TRBD1; CDR3: CAGTTGGTDTQYF; DNA: TGTGCCGGAACGACAGGGGGCACAGATACGCAGTATTTT
V: TRBV19; J: TRBJ1-2; size: .; D: TRBD1; CDR3: CASSQQGVLYGYTF; DNA: TGTGCCAGTAGTCAACAGGGGGTCCTCTATGGCTACACCTTC
V: TRBV5-1; J: TRBJ2-4; size: .; D: .; CDR3: CASKEGLAKNIQYF; DNA: TGCGCCAGCAAAGAGGGCTTAGCCAAAAACATTCAGTACTTC
V: TRBV27; J: TRBJ2-2; size: .; D: .; CDR3: CASSLQANTGELFF; DNA: TGTGCCAGCAGTTTACAGGCAAACACCGGGGAGCTGTTTTTT
V: TRBV7-9; J: TRBJ2-5; size: .; D: .; CDR3: CASSLTPSRTQYF; DNA: TGTGCCAGCAGCTTGACACCTTCTCGGACCCAGTACTTC
V: TRBV19; J: TRBJ2-7; size: .; D: TRBD1; CDR3: CASSRDRASSYEQYF; DNA: TGTGCCAGTAGTCGCGACAGGGCTAGCTCCTACGAGCAGTACTTC
V: TRBV4-2; J: TRBJ2-1; size: .; D: TRBD1; CDR3: CASSQDRGTYNEQFF; DNA: TGTGCCAGCAGCCAAGACAGGGGGACCTACAATGAGCAGTTCTTC
V: TRBV6-5; J: TRBJ2-7; size: .; D: .; CDR3: CASSYPLRDVGHEQYF; DNA: TGTGCCAGCAGCTACCCGCTCCGGGACGTTGGGCACGAGCAGTACTTC
V: TRBV3-1/TRBV3-2; J: TRBJ1-2; size: .; D: TRBD1; CDR3: CASSQRTGIYGYTF; DNA: TGTGCCAGCAGCCAAAGGACAGGGATCTATGGCTACACCTTC
V: TRBV19; J: TRBJ1-6; size: .; D: TRBD1; CDR3: CASSIWDRANSPLHF; DNA: TGTGCCAGTAGTATTTGGGACAGGGCCAATTCACCCCTCCACTTT
V: TRBV30; J: TRBJ1-1; size: .; D: TRBD1; CDR3: CAWSSRTGGAFF; DNA: TGTGCCTGGAGTTCGAGGACAGGGGGAGCTTTCTTT
V: TRBV18; J: TRBJ2-7; size: .; D: .; CDR3: CASSPPSIASNEQYF; DNA: TGTGCCAGCTCACCACCTTCTATAGCGTCAAACGAGCAGTACTTC
V: TRBV7-9; J: TRBJ2-4; size: .; D: TRBD2; CDR3: CASSLGLAGTNIQYF; DNA: TGTGCCAGCAGCTTAGGACTAGCGGGGACGAACATTCAGTACTTC
V: TRBV20-1; J: TRBJ2-7; size: .; D: .; CDR3: CSPPSGTKSAF; DNA: TGCAGTCCCCCCTCCGGGACAAAGTCCGCCTTC
V: TRBV24-1; J: TRBJ2-1; size: .; D: TRBD2; CDR3: CATRGASGGGDEQFF; DNA: TGTGCCACCAGGGGGGCTAGCGGGGGAGGGGATGAGCAGTTCTTC
V: TRBV30; J: TRBJ1-3; size: .; D: .; CDR3: CAWSAPGVSSGNTIYF; DNA: TGTGCCTGGAGTGCACCTGGGGTGAGCTCTGGAAACACCATATATTTT
V: TRBV6-5; J: TRBJ2-7; size: few; D: .; CDR3: CASSYSNHYEQYF; DNA: TGTGCCAGCAGTTACTCGAACCACTACGAGCAGTACTTC
V: TRBV5-4; J: TRBJ2-3; size: .; D: TRBD2; CDR3: CASSLGLAGPSDTQYF; DNA: TGTGCCAGCAGCTTGGGACTAGCGGGGCCTAGTGATACGCAGTATTTT
V: TRBV7-9; J: TRBJ1-1; size: .; D: .; CDR3: CASSPHGGMVGTEAFF; DNA: TGTGCCAGCAGCCCTCACGGCGGGATGGTGGGGACTGAAGCTTTCTTT
V: TRBV7-8; J: TRBJ1-1; size: .; D: .; CDR3: CASSLAPGVMNTEAFF; DNA: TGTGCCAGCAGCTTAGCCCCGGGGGTCATGAACACTGAAGCTTTCTTT
V: TRBV30; J: TRBJ1-2; size: .; D: .; CDR3: CACIYSGNGYTF; DNA: TGTGCCTGCATTTATAGTGGGAACGGCTACACCTTC
V: TRBV19; J: TRBJ2-7; size: .; D: .; CDR3: CASSIDRGPYEQYF; DNA: TGTGCCAGTAGTATAGACAGGGGTCCCTACGAGCAGTACTTC
V: TRBV7-9; J: TRBJ1-6; size: .; D: TRBD1; CDR3: CASSPWAPTGRHSPLHF; DNA: TGTGCCAGCAGCCCCTGGGCCCCGACAGGGAGGCATTCACCCCTCCACTTT
V: TRBV3-1/TRBV3-2; J: TRBJ2-7; size: .; D: TRBD2; CDR3: CASSQDASGSYEQYF; DNA: TGTGCCAGCAGCCAAGATGCTAGCGGATCCTACGAGCAGTACTTC
V: TRBV19; J: TRBJ2-7; size: .; D: .; CDR3: CASSTSRDYEQYF; DNA: TGTGCCAGTAGTACTTCAAGGGACTACGAGCAGTACTTC
V: TRBV5-1; J: TRBJ2-1; size: .; D: TRBD2; CDR3: CASSFGTSGRRPYNEQFF; DNA: TGCGCCAGCAGCTTCGGGACTAGCGGGAGGAGGCCCTACAATGAGCAGTTCTTC